A selection of T cell receptor beta chains follows, all from one sample in a study of blood T cell repertoires in COVID-19. Some clones are missing from TCRdb's copy, which holds only in-frame ones; the method was immunoSEQ multiplex PCR. The sample records around 140,000 clones, 84% being singletons. Material: PBMCs or T cells enriched from blood (not recorded which). All receptors derive from a woman between 45 and 60 years old with acute COVID-19. CDR3s include the opening cysteine and the closing phenylalanine or tryptophan. The D gene is left open where the match is weak. Size is stated for part of the rows, as once, few or many counts, or as a class when the clone is expanded.

TRBJ1-1	TRBV5-1	13	-	-	TGCGCCAGCTATCCGGGACAGAACACTGAAGCTTTCTTT	CASYPGQNTEAFF
TRBJ1-3	TRBV28	14	-	-	TGTGCCAGCATAAGAGGGGGCTCTGGAAACACCATATATTTT	CASIRGGSGNTIYF
TRBJ1-2	TRBV28	15	-	-	TGTGCCAGCAGTCCGGACAACCGGGGAAGCGGGGGCTACACCTTC	CASSPDNRGSGGYTF
TRBJ1-1	TRBV5-1	14	-	TRBD1	TGCGCCAGCAGCGCCGCAGGGGGCCACACTGAAGCTTTCTTT	CASSAAGGHTEAFF
TRBJ2-3	TRBV28	17	-	-	TGTGCCAGCAGCATACCCCGGGGAGAACGTAGCACAGATACGCAGTATTTT	CASSIPRGERSTDTQYF
TRBJ2-3	TRBV19	16	few	TRBD2	TGTGCCAGCACCCGCGGCGGGAGCGGAGGCACAGATACGCAGTATTTT	CASTRGGSGGTDTQYF
TRBJ2-3	TRBV11-3	16	-	TRBD2	TGTGCCAGCAGCACTGACGGACTAGCGGGAACAGATACGCAGTATTTT	CASSTDGLAGTDTQYF
TRBJ2-1	TRBV28	14	-	TRBD1	TGTGCCAGCACCCCAGGGGGCCTAGGGAATGAGCAGTTCTTC	CASTPGGLGNEQFF
TRBJ1-4	TRBV4-3	16	-	-	TGCGCCAGCAGCCAAGAAGGGGGGGATATTCGGGAAAAACTGTTTTTT	CASSQEGGDIREKLFF
TRBJ2-1	TRBV7-8	15	few	TRBD2	TGTGCCAGCAGCTTAGGTTGGCGGGAGGGTGATGAGCAGTTCTTC	CASSLGWREGDEQFF
TRBJ2-1	TRBV4-2	16	-	TRBD2	TGTGCCAGCAGCCAGAGGGCAGCGGGAGGACCCAATGAGCAGTTCTTC	CASSQRAAGGPNEQFF
TRBJ1-5	TRBV6-1	15	-	-	TGTGCCAGCAGTGATAGTTTCGGGGGGAACCAGCCCCAGCATTTT	CASSDSFGGNQPQHF
TRBJ2-7	TRBV7-9	14	-	TRBD2	TGTGCCAGCAGCTTAGATCGTAGCGGGGGGCAGCAGTACTTC	CASSLDRSGGQQYF
TRBJ1-2	TRBV28	16	-	TRBD1	TGTGCCAGCAGTCATCAACGGGCAGGGGGCGGCTATGGCTACACCTTC	CASSHQRAGGGYGYTF
TRBJ2-1	TRBV11-2	14	-	TRBD2	TGTGCCAGCAGGCAGGCGGGAGGGTGGTATGAGCAGTTCTTC	CASRQAGGWYEQFF
TRBJ2-7	TRBV5-1	16	-	-	TGCGCCAGCAGCTTGGATCCCCAGGGTTCGAGCTACGAGCAGTACTTC	CASSLDPQGSSYEQYF
TRBJ2-2	TRBV3-1/TRBV3-2	13	-	-	TGTGCCAGCAGCCAACAGGTAGCCGGGGAGCTGTTTTTT	CASSQQVAGELFF
TRBJ1-2	TRBV18	15	-	TRBD1	TGTGCCAGCTCACCCGACTTAACAGGGGGCTATGGCTACACCTTC	CASSPDLTGGYGYTF
TRBJ2-4	TRBV7-9	16	-	TRBD2	TGTGCCAGCAGCTTAGTAACAAGCCCCGGGGGGGACATTCAGTACTTC	CASSLVTSPGGDIQYF
TRBJ1-5	TRBV30	12	once	-	TGTGCCTGGAGAAGCCCAAGTCAGCCCCAGCATTTT	CAWRSPSQPQHF
TRBJ2-7	TRBV6-5	14	-	TRBD1	TGTGCCAGCAGTTCCCCCTCTAGGGGGCGCGAGCAGTACTTC	CASSSPSRGREQYF
TRBJ1-2	TRBV7-9	14	few	-	TGTGCCAGCAGCTTCTCGACAGTGGGTAGGGGCTACACCTTC	CASSFSTVGRGYTF
TRBJ1-1	TRBV30	17	-	-	TGTGCCTGGATGATGAGGTATAACCCAAGGAAAAACACTGAAGCTTTCTTT	CAWMMRYNPRKNTEAFF